The clone carrying this T cell receptor (beta chain) occurred many times. Its antigen is currently unknown. This sample is part of a study of response to subunit inactivated influenza vaccine. Study-level points and caveats: Authors suggested each seasonal flu vaccination may recruit only limited numbers of new T cells.

CDR3 length equals 14 residues. The V gene end was trimmed by 6 bases and the J gene end by 9 bases; junction bases not matched to a gene: 6. TCRdb analysed the RT-PCR reads with MiXCR anew, one entry per CDR3 protein. The sample carries 450,000 to 700,000 distinct CDR3 sequences, 12% to 15% recorded once. The material was PBMCs from blood, obtained roughly 12 days after vaccination. The TCR sequence derives from a man aged 50 to 59 who received an inactivated influenza vaccine. The V gene is TRBV12-3 or TRBV12-4, the J gene TRBJ2-4; the match to TRBD1 covers 12 bases. The CDR3 is CASRGTGGQSIQYF. The CDR3 DNA follows: TGTGCCAGCAGGGGGACAGGGGGCCAAAGCATTCAGTACTTC.